This passage covers 32 T cell receptor beta chains from one sample sequenced in a study of cytomegalovirus exposure and HLA in healthy donors. The PCR made use of 60 Vbeta and 13 Jbeta primers. TCRdb's copy holds only in-frame clones and misses some; the assay was immunoSEQ multiplex PCR. The data hold approximately 190,000 clones, with over 75% observed a single time. Sequenced material: PBMCs. Receptors were obtained from a man aged 50-60 years in good health and CMV-seronegative.

V usage is TRBV6-6 and J usage is TRBJ2-7; 9 bases are a match to TRBD1. Germline V gives CDR1 MNHNY, CDR2 SVGAGI (reference sequence). V was clipped by 11 bases and J by 2 bases; unmatched bases: 10. The CDR3 totals 14 residues. CDR3 sequence: CACGTGGATYEQYF. The CDR3 DNA sequence: TGTGCCTGCGGAACAGGGGGCGCAACCTACGAGCAGTACTTC.

This chain joins TRBV10-3 and TRBJ2-3, with D possibly matching TRBD1 (5 bases). The CDR3 is 16 residues long. In germline, CDR1 is ENHRY, CDR2 SYGVKD. V lost 2 bases and J 2 bases, leaving 14 bases between the germline ends. The CDR3 loop is CAISERDGAITDTQYF. The DNA of the CDR3 is TGTGCCATCAGTGAGAGGGATGGGGCGATCACAGATACGCAGTATTTT.

DNA of the CDR3: TGCAGCGTTTTCTTGGGCCGGGAGCTGTTTTTT. It is translated as CSVFLGRELFF. V gene TRBV29-1 combines with J gene TRBJ2-2, with D unresolved. The CDR3 covers 11 residues. V was pared by 5 bases and J by 9 bases, with 10 bases between. CDR1 and CDR2 (germline): SQVTM, ANQGSEA.

The genes are TRBV6-5 and TRBJ1-1; D is unclear. Germline CDR1 and CDR2: MNHEY and SVGAGI. V was pared by 2 bases and J by 1 base, with 8 bases between. The CDR3 runs to 14 residues. CDR3: CASSYGPGNTEAFF. CDR3 nucleotides: TGTGCCAGCAGTTACGGGCCCGGGAACACTGAAGCTTTCTTT.

This chain connects TRBV6-1 to TRBJ2-3, with 13 positions matching TRBD2. The length of the CDR3 is 15 residues. Germline values: CDR1 MNHNS, CDR2 SASEGT. Losses at the gene ends were 5 bases for V and 5 bases for J; bases not matched to a gene: 4. The CDR3 here is CASSILAGGQDTQYF. The CDR3, as DNA: TGTGCCAGCAGTATACTAGCGGGGGGGCAAGATACGCAGTATTTT.

This chain uses TRBV7-8 with TRBJ2-7, with D perhaps matching TRBD1 (6 bases). The CDR3 length is 12 residues. In germline, CDR1 is SGHVS, CDR2 FQNEAQ. With 4 bases removed from V and 4 bases from J, the gap between germline ends came to 8 bases. CDR3 sequence: CASSSTGYEQYF. DNA for the CDR3: TGTGCCAGCAGCTCGACAGGATACGAGCAGTACTTC.

V and J are TRBV6-5 and TRBJ2-5; D is uncertain. The CDR3 is 15 residues long. V gave up 0 bases and J gave up 1 base, with 9 bases separating them. Germline CDR1 reads MNHEY; CDR2 reads SVGAGI. The CDR3 region has the DNA TGTGCCAGCAGTTACTCGGGCAGCACCCAAGAGACCCAGTACTTC. Its protein is CASSYSGSTQETQYF.

V is TRBV5-1 and J is TRBJ2-7; D may be TRBD1 (7 bases). This CDR3 has 16 amino acids. Germline CDR1 SGHRS, CDR2 YFSETQ. The germline V and J ends were trimmed by 2 bases and 2 bases, with 17 bases remaining between them. Here the CDR3 reads CASSLAHRGGTYEQYF. The CDR3 region has the DNA TGCGCCAGCAGCTTAGCCCACAGGGGAGGAACCTACGAGCAGTACTTC.

The V and J genes are TRBV13 and TRBJ1-3, with unresolved D. This CDR3 region has 13 residues. Trimming removed 5 bases from V and 0 bases from J, with 5 bases in between. Germline V lookup: CDR1 PRHDT, CDR2 FYEKMQ (reference sequence). CDR3 bases: TGTGCCAGCAGCCCCTCCTCTGGAAACACCATATATTTT. Protein product: CASSPSSGNTIYF. The variable domain in full, completed from reference TRBV13 and TRBJ1-3, reads AAGVIQSPRHLIKEKRETATLKCYPIPRHDTVYWYQQGPGQDPQFLISFYEKMQSDKGSIPDRFSAQQFSDYHSELNMSSLELGDSALYFCASSPSSGNTIYFGEGSWLTVV.

The chain has TRBV14 and TRBJ1-2; D remains unclear. The CDR3 extends over 13 amino acids. The V gene lost 0 bases and the J gene lost 4 bases, with 6 bases spanning the gap. CDR1 SGHDN and CDR2 FVKESK come from the germline V gene. The CDR3 reads CASSQDRVYGYTF. The DNA of the CDR3 is TGTGCCAGCAGCCAAGATCGGGTCTATGGCTACACCTTC.

The V call is TRBV7-2, the J call TRBJ2-5; TRBD1 agrees at 11 bases. Trimming removed 5 bases from V and 4 bases from J; junction bases left unmatched: 6. The CDR3 is 15 residues long. Per the germline V gene, CDR1 is SGHTA and CDR2 is FQGNSA. CDR3 region: CASSARTGGLETQYF. The CDR3 DNA sequence: TGTGCCAGCAGCGCCCGGACAGGGGGCTTAGAGACCCAGTACTTC.

This chain links TRBV7-9 with TRBJ1-6; D uncertain. The germline V gene encodes CDR1 SEHNR and CDR2 FQNEAQ (reference sequence). V was trimmed by 5 bases and J by 6 bases, leaving 14 bases between them. The CDR3 sequence is 15 residues long. The CDR3 sequence: CASSPPGGLNSPLHF. CDR3 bases: TGTGCCAGCAGCCCCCCCGGCGGCCTTAATTCACCCCTCCACTTT.

V usage is TRBV4-1 and J usage is TRBJ1-1; weak D call: TRBD1 (5 bases). The CDR3 sequence is 14 residues long. CDR1 MGHRA and CDR2 YSYEKL come from the germline V gene. Deletions cut 1 base from V and 0 bases from J, with 6 bases between. CDR3: CASSQGQMNTEAFF. In nucleotides, the CDR3 is TGCGCCAGCAGCCAAGGACAGATGAACACTGAAGCTTTCTTT.

This clone was recorded once. The chain links TRBV12-5 to TRBJ1-5; D uncertain. Germline V lookup: CDR1 LGHNT, CDR2 FRNRAP. The V end was cut by 1 base, the J end by 3 bases, with 7 bases between. This CDR3 spans 14 amino acids. Here the CDR3 reads CASGLGVLNQPQHF. CDR3 bases: TGTGCTAGTGGTTTGGGTGTCCTCAATCAGCCCCAGCATTTT.

The chain recombines TRBV7-2 with TRBJ1-1, with 9 bases lining up with TRBD1. Germline V CDR1 and CDR2: SGHTA, FQGNSA. The CDR3 sequence is 15 residues long. V shed 0 bases, J shed 4 bases, and the junction held 3 bases outside the gene matches. The CDR3 reads CASSLAQGASTEAFF. CDR3 nucleotides: TGTGCCAGCAGCTTAGCACAGGGGGCGAGCACTGAAGCTTTCTTT.

The rearrangement uses TRBV7-2 and TRBJ2-5; no firm D call. The V gene's germline CDR1 is SGHTA and CDR2 FQGNSA. V dropped 5 bases and J dropped 6 bases, with 13 bases sitting between them. This CDR3 is 13 amino acids long. The CDR3 here is CASSPQNVKTQYF. The CDR3 DNA reads as TGTGCCAGCAGCCCCCAGAACGTGAAGACCCAGTACTTC.

V and J are TRBV5-1 and TRBJ2-5; possible D gene TRBD1, 5 bases. CDR3 size: 15 residues. V lost 0 bases and J lost 1, with 10 bases in between. Germline values: CDR1 SGHRS, CDR2 YFSETQ. The CDR3 nucleotides are TGCGCCAGCAGCTTGGAAGGGGCAAGCCAAGAGACCCAGTACTTC. The encoded protein is CASSLEGASQETQYF.

This chain uses TRBV5-6 with TRBJ1-2, with 7 nucleotides matching TRBD1. CDR1 is SGHDT, CDR2 YYEEEE, per germline. The trim removed 5 bases at V and 2 bases at J, leaving 6 bases unmatched. The CDR3 spans 14 residues. This CDR3 reads CASRIRQGNYGYTF. The DNA for the CDR3 is TGTGCCAGCAGAATTAGACAGGGAAACTATGGCTACACCTTC.

V and J are TRBV6-5 and TRBJ2-7; 8 bases line up with TRBD2. The V and J ends lost 7 bases and 2 bases, in that order; junction bases with no gene match: 4. This CDR3 spans 13 amino acids. Germline CDR1 MNHEY, CDR2 SVGAGI. CDR3 nucleotide sequence: TGTGCCAGCACCGGGACTAGGCCCTACGAGCAGTACTTC. Translating it yields CASTGTRPYEQYF.

The genes are TRBV14 and TRBJ2-1, with D possibly TRBD2 on 5 matching bases. V shed 3 bases and J shed 6 bases, with 15 bases lying between them. From germline, CDR1 is SGHDN and CDR2 FVKESK. This CDR3 has 15 residues. CDR3 coding DNA: TGTGCCAGCAGCCACTGGGGAGCACTGGGCAATGAGCAGTTCTTC. Its translation is CASSHWGALGNEQFF.

This sequence joins TRBV6-5 and TRBJ2-1; D may be TRBD1 (6 bases). The CDR3 is 12 residues long. Per the germline V gene, CDR1 is MNHEY and CDR2 is SVGAGI. Trimming shortened V by 6 bases and J by 6 bases, and 9 bases separated the two germline ends. In nucleotides, the CDR3 is TGTGCCAGCAGACAGGGTTCCAATGAGCAGTTCTTC. Translated, it gives CASRQGSNEQFF.

The chain recombines TRBV30 with TRBJ2-1; perhaps TRBD2 as D (6 bases). CDR3 length: 18 residues. V lost 1 base to trimming and J lost 0 bases, with 19 bases between them. CDR1 is GTSNPN and CDR2 is SVGIG in the germline V gene (reference sequence). The CDR3 DNA sequence: TGTGCCTGGAGTGGTTATACCGCCGGGACTTTCTCCTACAATGAGCAGTTCTTC. This gives the protein CAWSGYTAGTFSYNEQFF.

V usage is TRBV27 and J usage is TRBJ2-5; tentative D call: TRBD1 (7 bases). V was trimmed by 5 bases and J by 5 bases, leaving 12 bases between them. This CDR3 contains 13 residues. Germline V gene sequence: CDR1 MNHEY, CDR2 SMNVEV (reference sequence). For the CDR3, the DNA is TGTGCCAGCAGTCCGACAGGGAGGGAGACCCAGTACTTC. This gives the protein CASSPTGRETQYF.

In its sample, this clone was seen once. This chain connects TRBV7-3 to TRBJ2-5, with 9 bases lining up with TRBD2. CDR3 size: 15 residues. V was pared by 4 bases and J by 3 bases, with 6 bases of the junction left unmatched. Germline assignment: CDR1 SGHTA and CDR2 FQGTGA. DNA of the CDR3: TGTGCCAGCAGCTCCGGGGGGACTAGCAAAGAGACCCAGTACTTC. Its protein is CASSSGGTSKETQYF.

CDR3 protein: CSVEEGGQGASYEQYF. CDR3 DNA: TGCAGCGTTGAAGAGGGGGGACAGGGGGCCTCCTACGAGCAGTACTTC. J is TRBJ2-7 and V is TRBV29-1; 12 nucleotides match TRBD1. With V trimmed by 0 bases and J by 0 bases, 3 bases remained unmatched. This CDR3 is 16 amino acids long. The germline V gene has CDR1 SQVTM and CDR2 ANQGSEA.

The chain is built from TRBV12-5 and TRBJ2-5, with 8 bases that match TRBD1. With V trimmed by 4 bases and J by 4 bases, 5 bases remained unmatched. Germline loops: CDR1 LGHNT, CDR2 FRNRAP. The CDR3 has 14 residues. CDR3 residues: CASGSPGQGETQYF. In nucleotides, the CDR3 is TGTGCTAGTGGTTCTCCAGGACAGGGAGAGACCCAGTACTTC.

The chain carries TRBV5-6 and TRBJ1-5; no firm D call. V gave up 5 bases and J gave up 2 bases, with 17 bases separating them. Germline V gives CDR1 SGHDT, CDR2 YYEEEE. The CDR3 contains 16 residues. DNA for the CDR3: TGTGCCAGCAGTTGGGGAGGAGGGTCTGGCAATCAGCCCCAGCATTTT. Encoded protein: CASSWGGGSGNQPQHF.

The genes are TRBV7-2 and TRBJ2-5, with a tentative D call TRBD2 (5 bases). V lost 0 bases and J lost 4, with 6 bases in between. The CDR3 sequence is 13 residues long. Germline assignment: CDR1 SGHTA and CDR2 FQGNSA. The DNA for the CDR3 is TGTGCCAGCAGCTTAGCACGGGGAGAGACCCAGTACTTC. Its translation is CASSLARGETQYF.

V usage is TRBV7-3 and J usage is TRBJ2-3; D perhaps matches TRBD1 (5 bases). Germline CDR1 reads SGHTA; CDR2 reads FQGTGA. The CDR3 has 12 amino acids. V was cut by 1 base and J by 6 bases, with 5 bases left in between. The CDR3 here is CASSLKGDTQYF. As DNA, the CDR3 is TGTGCCAGCAGCTTAAAGGGGGATACGCAGTATTTT.

This clone was seen once. V gene TRBV10-2 combines with J gene TRBJ1-2, with a tentative D call TRBD1 (5 bases). The CDR3 is 13 amino acids. Germline V gene data show CDR1 as WSHSY and CDR2 as SAAADI. Trimming pared 8 bases from V and 5 bases from J, leaving 15 bases between. CDR3 nucleotide sequence: TGCGCCAGCCGACCGACAGAAGCTTATGGCTACACCTTC. It codes for CASRPTEAYGYTF.

J is TRBJ2-7 and V is TRBV10-3, with 7 bases identical to TRBD2. Germline trimming cut 4 bases from V and 4 bases from J; bases unmatched to any gene: 16. Germline assignment: CDR1 ENHRY and CDR2 SYGVKD. The CDR3 loop spans 17 amino acids. The CDR3 nucleotides are TGTGCCATCAGTGGGGGGGGAACCGCTCATCCCCTATACGAGCAGTACTTC. Translating it yields CAISGGGTAHPLYEQYF.

The chain has TRBV6-1 and TRBJ1-6, with TRBD1 matching over 12 bases. Germline CDR1 reads MNHNS; CDR2 reads SASEGT. The length of the CDR3 is 15 residues. V shed 6 bases, J shed 9 bases, and the junction held 6 bases outside the gene matches. CDR3 coding DNA: TGTGCCAGCAGGTCCGGGACAGGGGGCCTTTCACCCCTCCACTTT. It codes for CASRSGTGGLSPLHF.